This T cell receptor (beta chain) is from a study of cytomegalovirus exposure and HLA in healthy donors. Trimming cost V 0 bases and J 4 bases; bases outside gene matches: 11. CDR1 MGHRA and CDR2 YSYEKL come from the germline V gene. The CDR3 is 17 residues long. Study-wide results and limits: The study put 150 or so TCR beta chains on its list as cytomegalovirus-associated.

With respect to this clone: The target antigen is unknown.

The PCR used 60 Vbeta and 13 Jbeta primers. Clones were sequenced by immunoSEQ multiplex PCR, and TCRdb holds only the in-frame ones, with some missing. The sample shows under 150,000 clones, 80% of them seen only once. The chain joins TRBV4-1 to TRBJ1-2; 7 bases are a match to TRBD1. The source material was PBMCs. The clonotype was recovered from a woman aged 40 to 55 in good health and CMV-seronegative. The CDR3 spells CASSQDLALGGAYGYTF. The CDR3 DNA follows: TGCGCCAGCAGCCAAGATCTTGCCCTAGGGGGCGCCTATGGCTACACCTTC.